The 21 T cell receptor beta chains in this list originate from one sample, sequenced in a study of blood T cell repertoires in COVID-19. The table came from immunoSEQ multiplex PCR; TCRdb's copy has only in-frame clones and leaves some out. The profile shows about 59,000 clones, approximately 79% of them singletons. Material for sequencing was peripheral blood. Receptor source: a man in his 60s with acute or convalescent COVID-19.

The CDR3 region is CASRDGTGDGYTF. The CDR3 region has the DNA TGTGCCAGCAGAGACGGGACAGGGGATGGCTACACCTTC. The chain couples TRBV6-5 to TRBJ1-2, with 10 positions matching TRBD1. CDR3 size: 13 residues. The V gene's germline CDR1 is MNHEY and CDR2 SVGAGI. The ends lost 6 bases at V and 6 bases at J; junction bases unmatched: 4.

The rearrangement joins TRBV27 to TRBJ2-7, with TRBD2 matching 10 bases. The CDR3 has 17 residues. The ends lost 5 bases at V and 1 base at J; junction bases unmatched: 11. The germline CDR1 and CDR2 sequences are MNHEY and SMNVEV (reference sequence). The CDR3 is CASSPLKRGGGSYEQYF. The CDR3 DNA sequence: TGTGCCAGCAGTCCCCTTAAGCGGGGGGGTGGATCCTACGAGCAGTACTTC.

V is TRBV10-3 and J is TRBJ1-2; 7 positions agree with TRBD1. Germline V gene sequence: CDR1 ENHRY, CDR2 SYGVKD. The CDR3 consists of 15 residues. V gave up 6 bases and J gave up 3 bases; unmatched junction bases: 10. The CDR3 protein is CAIRKDAGTDYGYTF. The CDR3 nucleotides are TGTGCCATCAGAAAAGACGCCGGGACAGACTATGGCTACACCTTC.

The gene calls are TRBV6-6 and TRBJ1-6, with D uncertain. Trimming left V 6 bases short and J 7 bases short, with 10 bases between. This CDR3 has 13 residues. Germline assignment: CDR1 MNHNY and CDR2 SVGAGI (reference sequence). The CDR3 protein is CASRFTVNSPLHF. CDR3 coding DNA: TGTGCCAGCAGGTTCACAGTGAATTCACCCCTCCACTTT.

This rearrangement joins TRBV6-5 to TRBJ2-7, with 9 bases aligning to TRBD1. V was pared by 4 bases and J by 6 bases, with 7 bases of the junction left unmatched. Germline assignment: CDR1 MNHEY and CDR2 SVGAGI. The CDR3 totals 14 residues. The CDR3 spells CASSLAQGAGEQYF. DNA for the CDR3: TGTGCCAGCAGTTTAGCACAGGGGGCCGGCGAGCAGTACTTC.

There are a few counts of this clone. V gene TRBV3-1 (or the pseudogene TRBV3-2) combines with J gene TRBJ2-7, with D unclear. The CDR3 runs 13 residues. Deletions cut 0 bases from V and 1 base from J, with 4 bases between. CDR1 LGHDT and CDR2 YNNKEL come from the germline V gene (reference sequence). CDR3 protein: CASSQDYSYEQYF. In DNA, the CDR3 is TGTGCCAGCAGCCAAGACTATTCCTACGAGCAGTACTTC.

The chain uses TRBV27 and TRBJ2-5; 10 nucleotides line up with TRBD1. Germline V gives CDR1 MNHEY, CDR2 SMNVEV (reference sequence). The CDR3 loop spans 15 amino acids. With 6 bases clipped from V and 7 bases from J, the junction kept 11 bases outside the gene matches. The CDR3 bases are TGTGCCAGCAGGCCGGGGACAGGGGCCCTGAGGACCCAGTACTTC. As protein: CASRPGTGALRTQYF.

The chain carries TRBV30 and TRBJ2-3; no definite D call. This CDR3 contains 13 residues. Looked up from germline, CDR1 is GTSNPN and CDR2 is SVGIG (reference sequence). V dropped 3 bases and J dropped 1 base, with 8 bases sitting between them. CDR3 protein: CAWSASGTDTQYF. The CDR3 coding sequence is TGTGCCTGGAGCGCCTCGGGCACAGATACGCAGTATTTT. Combining the CDR3 with reference TRBV30 and TRBJ2-3 gives the whole variable domain SQTIHQWPATLVQPVGSPLSLECTVEGTSNPNLYWYRQAAGRGLQLLFYSVGIGQISSEVPQNLSASRPQDRQFILSSKKLLLSDSGFYLCAWSASGTDTQYFGPGTRLTVL.

The chain joins TRBV11-1 to TRBJ1-1, with D uncertain. The germline gives CDR1 SGHAT, CDR2 FQDESV (reference sequence). The CDR3 runs 13 residues. The ends were cut back, 4 bases at V and 1 base at J, with 7 bases in the middle. CDR3 amino acids: CASSSRRNTEAFF. For the CDR3, the DNA is TGTGCCAGCAGCTCTCGGAGGAACACTGAAGCTTTCTTT. Looking up the rest from reference TRBV11-1 and TRBJ1-1 gives the full variable domain: EAEVAQSPRYKITEKSQAVAFWCDPISGHATLYWYRQILGQGPELLVQFQDESVVDDSQLPKDRFSAERLKGVDSTLKIQPAELGDSAMYLCASSSRRNTEAFFGQGTRLTVV.

The chain uses TRBV28 and TRBJ2-2; TRBD1 might be the D (5 bases). Germline assignment: CDR1 MDHEN and CDR2 SYDVKM. V lost 2 bases and J 15 bases, leaving 13 bases between the germline ends. The CDR3 sequence is 12 residues long. As DNA, the CDR3 is TGTGCCAGCAGTTTAGGGAAGGGGTCTTTGTTTTTT. Translation gives CASSLGKGSLFF.

The J gene is TRBJ1-2, the V gene TRBV12-3 or TRBV12-4; possibly TRBD1 for D (5 bases). The CDR3 totals 12 residues. V lost 0 bases and J 8 bases, leaving 7 bases between the germline ends. The CDR3 DNA follows: TGTGCCAGCAGTTTAGCTACAGGCGGCTACACCTTC. This sequence encodes CASSLATGGYTF.

The gene calls are TRBV5-4 and TRBJ2-7, with D possibly TRBD1 on 5 matching bases. Germline CDR1 is SGHNT and CDR2 is YYREEE (reference sequence). Trimming shortened V by 4 bases and J by 2 bases, and 10 bases separated the two germline ends. The CDR3 spans 13 residues. CDR3 in amino acids: CASSMGLTYEQYF. The CDR3 nucleotides are TGTGCCAGCAGCATGGGGCTTACCTACGAGCAGTACTTC.

The chain has TRBV6-1 and TRBJ1-2, with D possibly being TRBD1 (6 bases). Germline-derived CDR1 and CDR2 are MNHNS and SASEGT. Trimming took off 2 bases at V and 4 bases at J, with 11 bases between the two ends. This CDR3 comprises 14 residues. The CDR3 bases are TGTGCCAGCAGTGAACAGGGGCATATCTATGGCTACACCTTC. This codes for CASSEQGHIYGYTF.

The genes are TRBV19 and TRBJ2-1, with TRBD2 matching over 13 bases. CDR1 and CDR2 from the germline V gene are LNHDA and SQIVND (reference sequence). V trimming: 7 bases; J trimming: 6 bases; junction bases outside the gene matches: 3. The CDR3 has 14 residues. In DNA, the CDR3 is TGTGCCAGTACCGGGACTAGCGGGATCAATGAGCAGTTCTTC. Its translation is CASTGTSGINEQFF.

The chain employs TRBV27 and TRBJ1-1; D might be TRBD1 (6 bases). V dropped 4 bases and J dropped 11 bases, with 20 bases sitting between them. Germline CDR1 and CDR2: MNHEY and SMNVEV (reference sequence). CDR3 length equals 14 residues. The CDR3 loop reads CASSSLLQGRSAFF. CDR3 nucleotide sequence: TGTGCCAGCAGTTCCCTCCTACAGGGCAGGTCGGCTTTCTTT.

The chain recombines TRBV3-1 (or the pseudogene TRBV3-2) with TRBJ2-7; D perhaps matches TRBD1 (8 bases). Trimming left V 4 bases short and J 7 bases short, with 20 bases between. This CDR3 region has 15 residues. Germline loops: CDR1 LGHDT, CDR2 YNNKEL (reference sequence). CDR3 nucleotide sequence: TGTGCCAGCAGCCCATTCGGACAGGGCGGGGGAGAGCAGTACTTC. Translated, it gives CASSPFGQGGGEQYF.

The chain carries TRBV4-1 and TRBJ1-1, with D perhaps TRBD1 (5 bases). Looked up from germline, CDR1 is MGHRA and CDR2 is YSYEKL. Trimming removed 0 bases from V and 5 bases from J, with 13 bases in between. The CDR3 extends over 15 amino acids. The CDR3 loop is CASSQDSGGGTEAFF. The CDR3, as DNA: TGCGCCAGCAGCCAAGATTCCGGGGGAGGTACTGAAGCTTTCTTT.

V gene TRBV29-1 combines with J gene TRBJ1-1; no firm D call. V gave up 7 bases and J gave up 1 base, with 16 bases separating them. The V gene's germline CDR1 is SQVTM and CDR2 ANQGSEA. The CDR3 totals 14 residues. The CDR3 DNA follows: TGCAGCGCGAGCCCCGGGTACACGAACACTGAAGCTTTCTTT. This encodes CSASPGYTNTEAFF.

This clone was observed a single time. V and J are TRBV2 and TRBJ1-6, with D possibly matching TRBD1 (6 bases). CDR3 length equals 14 residues. Deletions cut 5 bases from V and 6 bases from J, with 11 bases between. Germline CDR1 SNHLY, CDR2 FYNNEI. CDR3: CASSLDRINSPLHF. Written as DNA, the CDR3 is TGTGCCAGCAGTCTTGACAGGATTAATTCACCCCTCCACTTT.

The V call is TRBV27, the J call TRBJ2-2; TRBD2 agrees at 8 bases. The V gene end was trimmed by 1 base and the J gene end by 5 bases; junction bases not matched to a gene: 6. CDR3 size: 16 residues. CDR1 and CDR2 from the germline V gene are MNHEY and SMNVEV (reference sequence). CDR3 residues: CASSLWVSGETGELFF. For the CDR3, the DNA is TGTGCCAGCAGTTTATGGGTTAGCGGGGAAACCGGGGAGCTGTTTTTT.

This chain links TRBV2 with TRBJ1-1, with D perhaps TRBD1 (5 bases). The V gene's germline CDR1 is SNHLY and CDR2 FYNNEI. The CDR3 has 13 residues. Between the trimmed V and J ends, which lost 6 bases and 1 base, there was a span of 9 bases. CDR3 nucleotide sequence: TGTGCCAGCAGCTCCACAGGGAACACTGAAGCTTTCTTT. It codes for CASSSTGNTEAFF. Filled out from reference TRBV2 and TRBJ1-1, the complete variable domain reads EPEVTQTPSHQVTQMGQEVILRCVPISNHLYFYWYRQILGQKVEFLVSFYNNEISEKSEIFDDQFSVERPDGSNFTLKIRSTKLEDSAMYFCASSSTGNTEAFFGQGTRLTVV.